What follows is one T cell receptor beta chain and its context. No antigen is known for it. Trimming left V 2 bases short and J 3 bases short, with 14 bases between. Germline CDR1 and CDR2: MNHEY and SVGEGT. The length of the CDR3 is 16 residues. TCRdb used MiXCR to reprocess the RT-PCR reads, holding one entry per CDR3 protein. The table has hundreds of thousands of distinct CDR3 sequences, 7.6% seen once. This sample is drawn from a study of response to subunit inactivated influenza vaccine. General study findings and limits: Authors suggested each seasonal flu vaccination may recruit only limited numbers of new T cells.

The genes are TRBV6-2 or TRBV6-3 and TRBJ1-5, with D tentatively TRBD1 (5 bases). The sequencing here drew on PBMCs from blood, taken roughly 24 months after vaccination. The receptor was derived from a man between 50 and 75 years old who received an inactivated influenza vaccine. CDR3 residues: CASSYGGGPANQPQHF. The CDR3 DNA reads TGTGCCAGCAGTTACGGGGGTGGACCCGCCAATCAGCCCCAGCATTTT.